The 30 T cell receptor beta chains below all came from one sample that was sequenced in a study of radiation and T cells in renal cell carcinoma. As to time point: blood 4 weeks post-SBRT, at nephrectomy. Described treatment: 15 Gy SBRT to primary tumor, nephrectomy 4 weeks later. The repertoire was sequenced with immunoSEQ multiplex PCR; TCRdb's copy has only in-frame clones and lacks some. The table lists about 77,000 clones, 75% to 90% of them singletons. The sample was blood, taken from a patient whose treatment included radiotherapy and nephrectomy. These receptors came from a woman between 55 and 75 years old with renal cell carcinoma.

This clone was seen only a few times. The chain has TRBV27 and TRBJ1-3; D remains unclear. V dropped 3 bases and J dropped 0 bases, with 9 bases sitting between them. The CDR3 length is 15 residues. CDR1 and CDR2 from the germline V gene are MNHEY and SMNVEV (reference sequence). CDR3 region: CASSLALNSGNTIYF. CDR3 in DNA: TGTGCCAGCAGTTTGGCCCTGAACTCTGGAAACACCATATATTTT.

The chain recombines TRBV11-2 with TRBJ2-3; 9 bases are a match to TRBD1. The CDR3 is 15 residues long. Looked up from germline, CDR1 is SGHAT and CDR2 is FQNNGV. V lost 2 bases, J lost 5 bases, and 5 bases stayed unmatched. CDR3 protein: CASSLRRQGVDTQYF. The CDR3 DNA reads TGTGCCAGCAGCTTACGCAGACAGGGGGTAGATACGCAGTATTTT.

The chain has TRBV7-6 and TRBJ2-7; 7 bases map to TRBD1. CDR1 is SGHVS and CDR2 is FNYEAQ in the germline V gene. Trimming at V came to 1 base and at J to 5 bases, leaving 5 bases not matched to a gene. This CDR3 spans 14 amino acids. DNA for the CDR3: TGTGCCAGCAGCTTAGGACAGGGACAAAACGAGCAGTACTTC. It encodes CASSLGQGQNEQYF.

This CDR3 reads CASSPGTGSLYGYTF. CDR3 nucleotide sequence: TGTGCCAGCAGCCCTGGGACAGGCTCCCTCTATGGCTACACCTTC. The chain has TRBV9 and TRBJ1-2, with TRBD1 matching 8 bases. CDR3 size: 15 residues. With 4 bases clipped from V and 4 bases from J, the junction kept 9 bases outside the gene matches. Germline V gives CDR1 SGDLS, CDR2 YYNGEE. The full variable domain, in which reference TRBV9 and TRBJ1-2 provide the parts outside the CDR3, is DSGVTQTPKHLITATGQRVTLRCSPRSGDLSVYWYQQSLDQGLQFLIQYYNGEERAKGNILERFSAQQFPDLHSELNLSSLELGDSALYFCASSPGTGSLYGYTFGSGTRLTVV.

The CDR3 region is CASSEYGQRDFSYNEQFF. CDR3 sequence (DNA): TGTGCCAGCAGTGAATACGGGCAGCGGGATTTCTCCTACAATGAGCAGTTCTTC. V gene TRBV25-1 combines with J gene TRBJ2-1, with 7 nucleotides matching TRBD2. After removal of 0 bases from V and 0 bases from J, the junction contained 8 bases not matched to a gene. This CDR3 comprises 18 residues. The germline V gene encodes CDR1 MGHDK and CDR2 SYGVNS.

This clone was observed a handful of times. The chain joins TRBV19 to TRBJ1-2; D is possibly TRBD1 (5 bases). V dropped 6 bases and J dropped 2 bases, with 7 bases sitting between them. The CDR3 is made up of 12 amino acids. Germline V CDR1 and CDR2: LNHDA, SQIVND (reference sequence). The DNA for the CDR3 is TGTGCCAGTAGGACAGAAAACTATGGCTACACCTTC. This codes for CASRTENYGYTF.

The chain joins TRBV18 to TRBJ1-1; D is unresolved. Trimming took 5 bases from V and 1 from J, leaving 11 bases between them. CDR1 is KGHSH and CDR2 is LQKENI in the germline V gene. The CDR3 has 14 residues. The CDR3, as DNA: TGTGCCAGCTCAGGATCGGGAACGAACACTGAAGCTTTCTTT. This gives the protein CASSGSGTNTEAFF.

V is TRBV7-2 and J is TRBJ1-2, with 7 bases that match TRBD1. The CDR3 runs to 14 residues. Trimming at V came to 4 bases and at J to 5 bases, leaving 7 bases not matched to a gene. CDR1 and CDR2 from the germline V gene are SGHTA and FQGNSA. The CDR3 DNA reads TGTGCCAGCAGCTCGCCAGGACAGGCTTATGGCTACACCTTC. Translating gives CASSSPGQAYGYTF.

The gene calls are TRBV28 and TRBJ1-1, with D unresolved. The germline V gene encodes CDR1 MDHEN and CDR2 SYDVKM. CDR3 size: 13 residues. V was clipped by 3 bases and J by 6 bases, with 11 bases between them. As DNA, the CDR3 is TGTGCCAGCAGTTTTCGGGGTTTCTCTGAAGCTTTCTTT. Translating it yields CASSFRGFSEAFF.

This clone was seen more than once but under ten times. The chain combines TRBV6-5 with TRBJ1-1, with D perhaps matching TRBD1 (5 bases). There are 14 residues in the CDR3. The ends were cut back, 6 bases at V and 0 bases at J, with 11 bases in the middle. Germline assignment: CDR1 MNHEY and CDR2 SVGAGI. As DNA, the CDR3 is TGTGCCAGCAGGCACAGGCTTATGAACACTGAAGCTTTCTTT. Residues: CASRHRLMNTEAFF.

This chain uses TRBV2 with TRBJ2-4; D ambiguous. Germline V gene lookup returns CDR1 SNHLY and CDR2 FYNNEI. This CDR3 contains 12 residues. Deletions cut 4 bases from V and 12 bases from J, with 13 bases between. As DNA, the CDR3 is TGTGCCAGCAGTGTTCCCCCAGACACTCAGTACTTC. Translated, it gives CASSVPPDTQYF.

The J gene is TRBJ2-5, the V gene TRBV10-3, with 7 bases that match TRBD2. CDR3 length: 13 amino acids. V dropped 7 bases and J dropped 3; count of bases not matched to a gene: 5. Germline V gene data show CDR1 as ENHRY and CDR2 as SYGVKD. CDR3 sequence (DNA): TGTGCCATCATGGCTAGCGGAGAAGAGACCCAGTACTTC. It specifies CAIMASGEETQYF.

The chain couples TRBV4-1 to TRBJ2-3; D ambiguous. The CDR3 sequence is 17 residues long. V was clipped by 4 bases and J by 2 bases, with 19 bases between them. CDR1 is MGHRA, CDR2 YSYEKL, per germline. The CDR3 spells CASSPRAAQDYTDTQYF. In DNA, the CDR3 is TGCGCCAGCAGCCCAAGGGCGGCTCAGGATTACACAGATACGCAGTATTTT.

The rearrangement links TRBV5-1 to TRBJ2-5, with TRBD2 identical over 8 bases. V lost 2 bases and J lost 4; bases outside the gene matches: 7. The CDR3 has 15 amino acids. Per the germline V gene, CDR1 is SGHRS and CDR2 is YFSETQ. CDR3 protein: CASSFGLAGVETQYF. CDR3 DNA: TGCGCCAGCAGCTTTGGACTAGCAGGAGTAGAGACCCAGTACTTC.

CDR3 protein: CASSGRGTSGTRETQYF. In DNA, the CDR3 is TGTGCCAGCAGTGGCCGGGGGACTAGCGGGACTCGAGAGACCCAGTACTTC. The chain links TRBV6-1 to TRBJ2-5; 13 bases line up with TRBD2. The CDR3 has 17 residues. V trimming: 4 bases; J trimming: 4 bases; junction bases outside the gene matches: 9. CDR1 is MNHNS and CDR2 is SASEGT in the germline V gene.

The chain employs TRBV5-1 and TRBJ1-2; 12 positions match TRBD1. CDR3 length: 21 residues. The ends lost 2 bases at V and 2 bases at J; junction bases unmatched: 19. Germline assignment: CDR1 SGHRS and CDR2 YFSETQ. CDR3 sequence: CASSLGTGGEWRIFPNYGYTF. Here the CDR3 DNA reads TGCGCCAGCAGCTTAGGGACAGGGGGCGAGTGGCGGATATTCCCAAACTATGGCTACACCTTC.

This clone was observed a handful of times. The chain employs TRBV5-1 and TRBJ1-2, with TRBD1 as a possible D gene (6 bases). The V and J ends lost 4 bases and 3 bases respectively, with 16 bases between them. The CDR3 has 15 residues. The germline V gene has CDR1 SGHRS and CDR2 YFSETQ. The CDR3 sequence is CASSPSWRGDYGYTF. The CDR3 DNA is TGCGCCAGCAGCCCTTCGTGGAGGGGGGACTATGGCTACACCTTC. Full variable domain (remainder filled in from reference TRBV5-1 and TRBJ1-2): KAGVTQTPRYLIKTRGQQVTLSCSPISGHRSVSWYQQTPGQGLQFLFEYFSETQRNKGNFPGRFSGRQFSNSRSEMNVSTLELGDSALYLCASSPSWRGDYGYTFGSGTRLTVV.

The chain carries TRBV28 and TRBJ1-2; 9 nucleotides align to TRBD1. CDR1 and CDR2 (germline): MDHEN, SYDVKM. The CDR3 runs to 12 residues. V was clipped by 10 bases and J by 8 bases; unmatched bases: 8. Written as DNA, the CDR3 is TGTGCCACCCCGGGACAGGGAGAAGGCTACACCTTC. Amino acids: CATPGQGEGYTF.

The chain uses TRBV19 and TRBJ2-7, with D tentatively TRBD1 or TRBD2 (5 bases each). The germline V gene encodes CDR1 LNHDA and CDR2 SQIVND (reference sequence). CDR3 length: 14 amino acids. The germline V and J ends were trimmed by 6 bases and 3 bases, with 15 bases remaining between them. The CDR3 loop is CASRRDAGSYEQYF. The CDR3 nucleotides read TGTGCCAGTAGAAGGGACGCAGGGAGCTACGAGCAGTACTTC.

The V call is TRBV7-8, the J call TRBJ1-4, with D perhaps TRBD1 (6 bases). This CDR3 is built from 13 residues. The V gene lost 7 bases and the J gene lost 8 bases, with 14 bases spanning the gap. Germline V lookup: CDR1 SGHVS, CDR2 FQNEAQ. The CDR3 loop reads CASTRGQTEKLFF. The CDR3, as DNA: TGTGCCAGCACCAGAGGACAGACGGAAAAACTGTTTTTT.

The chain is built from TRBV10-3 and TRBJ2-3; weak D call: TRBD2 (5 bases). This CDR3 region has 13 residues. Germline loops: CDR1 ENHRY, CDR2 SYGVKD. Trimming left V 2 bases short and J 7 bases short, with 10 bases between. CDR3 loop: CAISERPGYTQYF. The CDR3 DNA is TGTGCCATCAGTGAGCGCCCGGGATATACGCAGTATTTT.

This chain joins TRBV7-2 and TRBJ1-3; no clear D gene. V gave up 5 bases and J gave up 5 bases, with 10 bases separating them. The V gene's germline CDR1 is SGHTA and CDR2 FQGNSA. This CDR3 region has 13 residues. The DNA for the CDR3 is TGTGCCAGCAGCCCAACCGTTAGAAACACCATATATTTT. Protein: CASSPTVRNTIYF.

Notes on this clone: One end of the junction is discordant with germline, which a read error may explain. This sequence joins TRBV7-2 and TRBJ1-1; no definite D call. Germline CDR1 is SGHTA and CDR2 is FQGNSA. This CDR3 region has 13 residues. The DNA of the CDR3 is TGTGCCAGCAGCTTAGCAGAGAACACTGGAGCTTTCTTT. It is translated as CASSLAENTGAFF.

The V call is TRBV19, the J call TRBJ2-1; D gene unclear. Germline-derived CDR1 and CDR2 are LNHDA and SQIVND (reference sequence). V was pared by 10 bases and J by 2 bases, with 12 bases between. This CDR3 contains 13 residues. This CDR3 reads CATLGLPYNEQFF. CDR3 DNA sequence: TGTGCCACCCTGGGCCTCCCCTACAATGAGCAGTTCTTC.

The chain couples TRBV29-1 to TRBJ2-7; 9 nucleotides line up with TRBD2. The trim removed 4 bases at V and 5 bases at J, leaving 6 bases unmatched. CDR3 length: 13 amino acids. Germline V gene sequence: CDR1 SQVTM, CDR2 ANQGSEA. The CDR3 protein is CSVGISGSNEQYF. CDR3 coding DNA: TGCAGCGTTGGGATTAGCGGGAGTAACGAGCAGTACTTC.

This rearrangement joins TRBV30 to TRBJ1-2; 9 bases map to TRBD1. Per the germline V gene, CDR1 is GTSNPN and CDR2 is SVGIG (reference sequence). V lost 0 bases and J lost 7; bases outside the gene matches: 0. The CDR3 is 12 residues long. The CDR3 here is CAWSVTGGGYTF. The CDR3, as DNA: TGTGCCTGGAGTGTGACAGGGGGTGGCTACACCTTC.

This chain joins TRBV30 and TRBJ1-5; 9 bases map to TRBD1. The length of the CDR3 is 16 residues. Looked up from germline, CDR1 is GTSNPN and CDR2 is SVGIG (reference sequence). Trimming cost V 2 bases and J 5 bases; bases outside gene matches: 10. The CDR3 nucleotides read TGTGCCTGGAGTTCCTTGGGGACAGGGCGCGATCAGCCCCAGCATTTT. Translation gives CAWSSLGTGRDQPQHF.

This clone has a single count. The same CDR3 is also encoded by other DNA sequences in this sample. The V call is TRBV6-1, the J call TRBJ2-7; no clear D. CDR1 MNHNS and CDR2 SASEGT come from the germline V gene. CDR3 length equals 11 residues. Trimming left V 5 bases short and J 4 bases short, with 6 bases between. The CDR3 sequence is CASSYAYEQYF. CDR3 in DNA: TGTGCCAGCAGTTACGCGTACGAGCAGTACTTC.

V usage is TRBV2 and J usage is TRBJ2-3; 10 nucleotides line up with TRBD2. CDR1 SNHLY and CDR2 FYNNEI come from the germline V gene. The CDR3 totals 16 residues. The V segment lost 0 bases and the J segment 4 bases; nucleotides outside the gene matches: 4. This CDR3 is CASSEARSGRADTQYF. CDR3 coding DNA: TGTGCCAGCAGTGAAGCGCGAAGCGGGAGGGCAGATACGCAGTATTTT.

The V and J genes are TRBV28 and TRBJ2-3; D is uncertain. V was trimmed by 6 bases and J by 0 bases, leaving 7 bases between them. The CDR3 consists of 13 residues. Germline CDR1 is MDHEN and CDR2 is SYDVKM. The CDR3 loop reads CASSVPSTDTQYF. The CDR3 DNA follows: TGTGCCAGCAGCGTCCCTAGCACAGATACGCAGTATTTT.